A selection of T cell receptor beta chains follows, all from one sample in a study of blood T cell repertoires in COVID-19. Libraries were prepared by immunoSEQ multiplex PCR; TCRdb keeps only in-frame clonotypes and omits some of them. The sample lists under 300,000 clones; approximately 86% were seen once. The sample was peripheral blood. The receptors here all came from a woman in her twenties or thirties with acute or convalescent COVID-19. CDR3s include the opening cysteine and the closing phenylalanine or tryptophan. Fields, in order: CDR3 length, clone size, V gene, D gene, J gene, CDR3 protein. A D gene is named only where the DNA matches it firmly. Clone size appears in some rows only: once, few, many, or a class for an expanded clone.

>14|once|TRBV5-1|TRBD2|TRBJ2-5
CASSATSGRKTQYF
>15|NA|TRBV19|TRBD2|TRBJ2-7
CASSWASGRPYEQYF
>15|once|TRBV7-9|NA|TRBJ1-2
CASSPRGEANYGYTF
>15|NA|TRBV6-5|TRBD2|TRBJ2-1
CASSYPSGIYNEQFF
>14|once|TRBV6-1|NA|TRBJ2-3
CASSEVRGPDTQYF
>15|NA|TRBV4-3|TRBD2|TRBJ2-7
CASSQGLAGDNEQYF
>16|NA|TRBV11-2|NA|TRBJ1-6
CASSPTDRFYNSPLHF
>15|NA|TRBV6-2/TRBV6-3|TRBD2|TRBJ2-5
CASSRGTSGRETQYF
>12|NA|TRBV11-2|NA|TRBJ1-1
CASSGITLGAFF
>17|NA|TRBV7-2|NA|TRBJ2-3
CASSLGQIGGLQRTQYF
>14|NA|TRBV7-2|NA|TRBJ2-7
CASSLGWTTYEQYF
>14|NA|TRBV5-1|NA|TRBJ1-1
CASSLVSQDTEAFF
>13|NA|TRBV27|NA|TRBJ2-5
CASSPWTAETQYF
>14|NA|TRBV11-3|NA|TRBJ2-3
CASSLEASTDTQYF
>15|NA|TRBV6-5|TRBD2|TRBJ2-5
CASSRGTSGIGAQYF
>15|NA|TRBV13|TRBD1|TRBJ2-7
CASSSYRDRGYEQYF
>16|NA|TRBV21-1|NA|TRBJ2-7
CASSKAIKGQVDEQYF
>16|NA|TRBV11-3|NA|TRBJ1-1
CASSLGSMGRGTEAFF
>13|NA|TRBV11-2|TRBD1|TRBJ1-2
CASSLGGDRGYTF
>15|NA|TRBV27|NA|TRBJ1-1
CASSLQGFMNTEAFF
>11|NA|TRBV12-5|TRBD2|TRBJ2-1
CASGLGLAGFF
>17|NA|TRBV5-6|TRBD2|TRBJ2-1
CASSSVRLAGNYNEQFF
>21|NA|TRBV3-1/TRBV3-2|NA|TRBJ2-2
CASSHPLAPTPRMWNTGELFF
>15|NA|TRBV7-9|NA|TRBJ2-5
CASSFRGSGQKTQYF
>17|few|TRBV5-1|TRBD2|TRBJ2-3
CASSDFFGGRATDTQYF
>12|NA|TRBV4-3|NA|TRBJ1-1
CASSRGRTEAFF
>15|NA|TRBV7-9|TRBD2|TRBJ2-1
CASSLGGTRDNEQFF
>15|once|TRBV7-6|TRBD2|TRBJ2-7
CASSQRGGSPLEQYF
>16|NA|TRBV2|TRBD2|TRBJ2-3
CASSVRLAGTGDTQYF
>14|once|TRBV7-2|NA|TRBJ2-7
CASSLWQGAYEQYF
>13|NA|TRBV6-5|NA|TRBJ2-5
CASSYSSQVTQYF
>13|NA|TRBV27|TRBD1|TRBJ1-1
CASSLQGDTEAFF
>16|few|TRBV5-4|TRBD2|TRBJ2-1
CASSGLAGIISNEQFF
>16|NA|TRBV6-4|TRBD1|TRBJ2-2
CASSRLPGQGPGELFF
>13|NA|TRBV19|NA|TRBJ1-1
CASTEGGNTEAFF
>13|NA|TRBV10-3|NA|TRBJ2-1
CAISDAASGRKFF
>15|NA|TRBV2|NA|TRBJ1-4
CASSASGVPNEKLFF
>13|NA|TRBV3-1/TRBV3-2|NA|TRBJ1-2
CASSMGGESGYTF
>14|NA|TRBV30|NA|TRBJ2-6
CAWDTGSGANVLTF
>13|NA|TRBV29-1|TRBD1|TRBJ1-2
CSVLQGANYGYTF
>14|few|TRBV30|NA|TRBJ2-7
CAWSVRLSVYEQYF
>17|NA|TRBV7-2|NA|TRBJ2-7
CASSLEAGSSYVKEQYF
>17|NA|TRBV24-1|TRBD1|TRBJ2-2
CATSLGQKRAYTGELFF
>15|NA|TRBV11-2|NA|TRBJ2-5
CASSLAPGSQETQYF
>12|NA|TRBV7-2|NA|TRBJ1-2
CASSLNVYGYTF
>13|few|TRBV4-3|NA|TRBJ1-1
CASSQGGRTEAFF
>13|NA|TRBV7-9|NA|TRBJ2-3
CASHRVETDTQYF
>18|NA|TRBV7-9|TRBD2|TRBJ2-7
CASSQFTSGRSGSYEQYF
>16|NA|TRBV9|TRBD2|TRBJ2-3
CASSFPGLNSTDTQYF
>16|once|TRBV6-2/TRBV6-3|TRBD2|TRBJ2-1
CASSYPTGGPPNEQFF
>18|NA|TRBV6-2/TRBV6-3|NA|TRBJ2-5
CASSYGSLQHREEETQYF
>18|NA|TRBV5-6|TRBD1|TRBJ1-2
CASSLRSSGTGPFYGYTF
>14|NA|TRBV14|NA|TRBJ2-3
CASSPFRITDTQYF
>14|NA|TRBV4-3|NA|TRBJ2-1
CASSQAGGRHEQFF
>14|NA|TRBV6-5|TRBD2|TRBJ2-5
CAGRTSGNQETQYF
>14|NA|TRBV7-2|NA|TRBJ1-5
CASSPRQVGQPQHF
>13|NA|TRBV5-1|NA|TRBJ2-2
CASSDKDTGELFF
>15|NA|TRBV9|TRBD2|TRBJ2-2
CASNRAGANTGELFF
>16|once|TRBV7-2|TRBD2|TRBJ2-7
CASSLSQASGVDEQYF